This TCR beta chain was recorded in a study of cytomegalovirus exposure and HLA in healthy donors. On the study more broadly: Sequencing of 150 million to 200 million T cells in an earlier analysis found around 110 million unique TCR beta sequences. Samples from HLA-typed donors yielded around 79 million unique TCRs in an early data release.

With 60 Vbeta and 13 Jbeta primers, the PCR was carried out. The protocol was immunoSEQ multiplex PCR, while the TCRdb copy is restricted to in-frame clones and leaves out a portion. This table has about 130,000 clones, roughly 17% appearing once. The ends lost 3 bases at V and 5 bases at J; junction bases unmatched: 6. CDR3 length equals 15 residues. The germline CDR1 and CDR2 sequences are SGHRS and YFSETQ. This chain links TRBV5-1 with TRBJ1-1; 11 nucleotides agree with TRBD1. Material: PBMCs. The receptor was derived from a female donor in good health and CMV-seropositive. The CDR3 loop is CASSWGGQGVTEAFF. CDR3 in DNA: TGCGCCAGCAGCTGGGGGGGACAGGGGGTAACTGAAGCTTTCTTT.